The clone carrying this TCR beta chain appeared a few times. The sample is drawn from a study of blood T cell dynamics during melanoma immunotherapy. This CDR3 contains 14 residues. The germline V gene has CDR1 MNHNS and CDR2 SASEGT. V shed 2 bases and J 5 bases; nucleotides not matched to a gene: 2. Measured with immunoSEQ multiplex PCR; TCRdb has only the in-frame clones, and not every one. The table shows about 24,000 clones, with around 88% occurring only once. Time point described: pre-treatment baseline. This specimen consisted of blood, obtained from a patient treated with checkpoint blockade. The chain links TRBV6-1 to TRBJ1-2; 10 bases are shared with TRBD1. This sequence originates from a human donor with melanoma. The CDR3 DNA reads as TGTGCCAGCAGTGAATGGGACAGGGGATATGGCTACACCTTC. Residues: CASSEWDRGYGYTF.